These T cell receptor beta chains were read from a single sample in a study of brain T cells in children with intractable seizures. The table came from immunoSEQ multiplex PCR; TCRdb's copy has only in-frame clones and leaves some out. The sample has approximately 330,000 clones; about 94% are singletons. The source material was peripheral blood, sampled around 5 months after surgery. The receptor set was obtained from a boy in the first two years of life with tuberous sclerosis and intractable seizures. CDR3s include the opening cysteine and the closing phenylalanine or tryptophan. Part of the rows lack a size; the others show once, few, many or a class for expanded clones.

V gene	clone size	J gene	CDR3 protein
TRBV11-2	-	TRBJ1-6	CSNSNSPLHF
TRBV19	-	TRBJ2-5	CASKSGTQYF
TRBV3-1/TRBV3-2	-	TRBJ2-7	CASSHLGGSSYEQYF
TRBV10-3	-	TRBJ2-7	CAIGQQMSSYEQYF
TRBV18	once	TRBJ2-3	CASSPWEGRGTDTQYF
TRBV7-7	-	TRBJ2-2	CASSLEGPGTGELFF
TRBV6-5	many	TRBJ1-5	CANSQALDQPQHF
TRBV30	-	TRBJ2-2	CAWSAGTSGPTGELFF
TRBV24-1	-	TRBJ2-7	CATSDSQGYEQYF
TRBV6-1	few	TRBJ1-5	CASSEVRTGSQPQHF
TRBV18	-	TRBJ1-3	CASSPPEFSGNTIYF
TRBV2	-	TRBJ2-7	CASRSWEQLNYEQYF
TRBV18	-	TRBJ1-2	CASSSSYPGQGMSNYGYTF
TRBV9	-	TRBJ1-3	CASSAGDSGNTIYF
TRBV6-5	-	TRBJ2-1	CASVGFSYNEQFF
TRBV18	-	TRBJ2-7	CASSSSLGQGFEQYF
TRBV30	-	TRBJ1-1	CAWGQGGAFF
TRBV4-1	-	TRBJ2-7	CASSRLLAGGLREQYF
TRBV29-1	-	TRBJ2-7	CSVQTRSSYEQYF
TRBV6-5	-	TRBJ1-4	CASSYRGRWDEKLFF
TRBV11-1	-	TRBJ2-1	CASSFREEAYNEQFF
TRBV25-1	-	TRBJ2-5	CASSEDLTVGETQYF
TRBV2	-	TRBJ1-1	CASTKDRGVFMNTEAFF